This T cell receptor (beta chain) stems from a study of T-cell memory formation after mild COVID-19. Study at large: Clusters of TCRs were largely donor specific. Whole-study findings and limits: Confirmation of SARS-CoV-2 specificity was lacking for second-wave clones peaking day 37. Several responding clones turned up in pre-infection memory, indicating that cross-reactive memory may have taken part.

To note about this clonotype: The antigen is unknown.

Sample barcodes and UMIs were carried by the TCR alpha and TCR beta cDNA libraries that 5'RACE generated with constant-segment primers. TCRdb passed the 5' RACE reads through MiXCR, listing each CDR3 protein once. The top ten hold about 23% of the sample, which has 250,000 or so distinct CDR3 sequences, roughly 17% seen once. The CDR3 runs to 15 residues. The V segment lost 3 bases and the J segment 4 bases; nucleotides outside the gene matches: 4. The sequence came from a man between 18 and 35 years old who had mild COVID-19 (a few samples of this study predate the infection). Cell type and time point are not known. Sequenced input: PBMCs or a T cell subset sorted from them (not recorded which). V gene TRBV12-3 or TRBV12-4 combines with J gene TRBJ2-7; 12 bases are a match to TRBD1. CDR3 sequence (DNA): TGTGCCAGCAGTTTGGCGGGACAGGGGGCGTACGAGCAGTACTTC. Its protein product is CASSLAGQGAYEQYF.